Presented here are 28 T cell receptor beta chains from one specimen sequenced in a study of early T cells in non-severe SARS-CoV-2 infection (dated by TCRdb to about 2021). Receptor libraries were prepared by 5' RACE. Data came from a NextSeq 500. TCRdb cleaned the public reads at Q25 with fastp, built clones with MiXCR and kept in-frame beta chains. Rows are unified per CDR3 protein, each entry keeping the most common DNA and genes. This sample has some 50,000 distinct CDR3 sequences in its table, and about 9.1% of those were observed once. The ten most abundant clones make up around 4% of the sample. The specimen sequenced was whole blood. Source of these receptors: an adult who was a healthcare worker with PCR-confirmed SARS-CoV-2 infection or an uninfected control (not recorded which).

The V and J genes are TRBV24-1 and TRBJ2-2, with D maybe TRBD2 (7 bases). Per germline, CDR1 KGHDR and CDR2 SFDVKD. The V gene lost 2 bases and the J gene lost 4 bases, with 13 bases spanning the gap. The CDR3 spans 16 residues. The CDR3 DNA reads as TGTGCCACCAGTGATTCCCGGGGGGCGGGCACCGGGGAGCTGTTTTTT. Translated, it gives CATSDSRGAGTGELFF.

In its sample, this clonotype was seen a few times. The chain couples TRBV29-1 to TRBJ1-5; 9 nucleotides line up with TRBD1. The CDR3 is made up of 13 amino acids. The V gene's germline CDR1 is SQVTM and CDR2 ANQGSEA. V lost 6 bases and J lost 2; bases outside the gene matches: 2. CDR3 protein: CSVGQGGNQPQHF. DNA for the CDR3: TGCAGCGTGGGACAGGGCGGCAATCAGCCCCAGCATTTT.

This clonotype has ten or more counts. This rearrangement joins TRBV27 to TRBJ2-1; 7 bases agree with TRBD2. The CDR3 runs 17 residues. Germline trimming cut 6 bases from V and 4 bases from J; bases unmatched to any gene: 15. Germline CDR1 and CDR2: MNHEY and SMNVEV (reference sequence). DNA for the CDR3: TGTGCCAGCAGACGGATAGTTCTAGCGGTGGGGTACAATGAGCAGTTCTTC. It encodes CASRRIVLAVGYNEQFF.

This clonotype came up a few times. The chain recombines TRBV9 with TRBJ2-1; 9 bases are a match to TRBD2. The CDR3 has 18 residues. V lost 10 bases to trimming and J lost 3 bases; unmatched junction nucleotides: 20. Germline CDR1 and CDR2: SGDLS and YYNGEE. The CDR3 reads CALTWASGKVLIYNEQFF. The CDR3, as DNA: TGTGCCCTTACATGGGCTAGCGGGAAGGTCCTTATCTACAATGAGCAGTTCTTC.

Many counts were recorded for this clonotype. This chain connects TRBV2 to TRBJ1-1; possibly TRBD1 for D (5 bases). Trimming took off 9 bases at V and 9 bases at J, with 20 bases between the two ends. Looked up from germline, CDR1 is SNHLY and CDR2 is FYNNEI. This CDR3 has 13 amino acids. CDR3 bases: TGTGCCAGTACCGAGGGGCAGCTGGAGAAAGCTTTCTTT. Its translation: CASTEGQLEKAFF.

This clonotype came up many times. This chain links TRBV6-5 with TRBJ2-5; D is unclear. CDR1 MNHEY and CDR2 SVGAGI come from the germline V gene. The length of the CDR3 is 11 residues. Trimming took 7 bases from V and 0 from J, leaving 3 bases between them. The CDR3 loop is CASTHQETQYF. CDR3 sequence (DNA): TGTGCCAGCACCCACCAAGAGACCCAGTACTTC.

V and J are TRBV3-1 and TRBJ1-1; D unresolved. There are 12 residues in the CDR3. Deletions cut 1 base from V and 4 bases from J, with 4 bases between. Per germline, CDR1 LGHDT and CDR2 YNNKEL (reference sequence). This CDR3 reads CASSQASTEAFF. The CDR3 DNA follows: TGTGCCAGCAGCCAAGCGAGCACTGAAGCTTTCTTT.

This clonotype was picked up a small number of times. The chain combines TRBV11-2 with TRBJ2-3; D assignment may be TRBD1 or TRBD2 (6 bases each). Germline CDR1 and CDR2: SGHAT and FQNNGV. V gave up 3 bases and J gave up 4 bases, with 11 bases separating them. The length of the CDR3 is 14 residues. This chain's CDR3 is CASSLGGSPDTQYF. The CDR3 DNA follows: TGTGCCAGCAGCTTGGGGGGCTCCCCAGATACGCAGTATTTT. Complete variable domain (other parts from reference TRBV11-2 and TRBJ2-3): EAGVAQSPRYKIIEKRQSVAFWCNPISGHATLYWYQQILGQGPKLLIQFQNNGVVDDSQLPKDRFSAERLKGVDSTLKIQPAKLEDSAVYLCASSLGGSPDTQYFGPGTRLTVL.

The table lists this clonotype with many counts. The V call is TRBV7-3, the J call TRBJ2-1; D gene uncertain. The V end lost 2 bases, the J end lost 9 bases, and 17 bases lay between the germline ends. The length of the CDR3 is 15 residues. The germline V gene has CDR1 SGHTA and CDR2 FQGTGA. The CDR3, as DNA: TGTGCCAGCAGCTTATTTCCACTTCCTCCAGGTGAGCAGTTCTTC. Its protein product is CASSLFPLPPGEQFF.

This clonotype has a count of ten or more. CDR3 in amino acids: CAWKASYNEQFF. CDR3 DNA: TGTGCCTGGAAGGCAAGCTACAATGAGCAGTTCTTC. The chain is built from TRBV30 and TRBJ2-1, with D unresolved. V lost 4 bases to trimming and J lost 3 bases, with 7 bases between them. This CDR3 spans 12 amino acids. Per the germline V gene, CDR1 is GTSNPN and CDR2 is SVGIG (reference sequence).

This clonotype was detected ten times or more. The chain couples TRBV2 to TRBJ2-3; D is unclear. This CDR3 contains 14 residues. CDR1 is SNHLY, CDR2 FYNNEI, per germline. V lost 2 bases, J lost 3 bases, and 9 bases lay in between. The CDR3 region is CASSERRETDTQYF. DNA of the CDR3: TGTGCCAGCAGTGAAAGAAGGGAAACAGATACGCAGTATTTT. Filled out from reference TRBV2 and TRBJ2-3, the complete variable domain reads EPEVTQTPSHQVTQMGQEVILRCVPISNHLYFYWYRQILGQKVEFLVSFYNNEISEKSEIFDDQFSVERPDGSNFTLKIRSTKLEDSAMYFCASSERRETDTQYFGPGTRLTVL.

This clonotype was counted many times. Here the CDR3 DNA reads TGTGCCTGGAGGGCCAGTCCTGAAAGTGTATTTAGGGCTTTCTTT. Its translation: CAWRASPESVFRAFF. V gene TRBV30 combines with J gene TRBJ1-1; unclear D gene. V was shortened by 3 bases and J by 11 bases, with 25 bases between the two germline ends. The CDR3 has 15 residues. Germline CDR1 reads GTSNPN; CDR2 reads SVGIG (reference sequence).

This clonotype was seen ten or more times. The chain joins TRBV28 to TRBJ1-1; TRBD1 is a possible D gene (5 bases). This CDR3 spans 14 amino acids. V lost 6 bases and J 0 bases, leaving 11 bases between the germline ends. The germline V gene encodes CDR1 MDHEN and CDR2 SYDVKM. The CDR3 DNA follows: TGTGCCAGCAGCGACAGAGTTCTGAACACTGAAGCTTTCTTT. It is translated as CASSDRVLNTEAFF.

This clonotype appeared many times. CDR3 amino acids: CASSLMGSAGELFF. The CDR3 region has the DNA TGTGCCAGCAGCTTAATGGGGAGCGCCGGGGAGCTGTTTTTT. This sequence joins TRBV11-1 and TRBJ2-2, with D perhaps matching TRBD2 (5 bases). CDR3 length equals 14 residues. Trimming shortened V by 2 bases and J by 6 bases, and 10 bases separated the two germline ends. Germline-derived CDR1 and CDR2 are SGHAT and FQDESV (reference sequence).

The table lists this clonotype with many counts. The rearrangement links TRBV11-2 to TRBJ1-1; TRBD1 might be the D (5 bases). V was cut by 0 bases and J by 12 bases, with 14 bases left in between. CDR1 and CDR2 (germline): SGHAT, FQNNGV. This CDR3 contains 13 residues. The DNA of the CDR3 is TGTGCCAGCAGCTTAGAACCGGCGGGGCCTACTTTCTTT. The encoded protein is CASSLEPAGPTFF.

Comment on this clonotype: A read error may be the cause here, since a much bigger clone is one base away. The chain employs TRBV15 and TRBJ1-2, with 7 bases lining up with TRBD1. Looked up from germline, CDR1 is LNHNV and CDR2 is YYDKDF (reference sequence). The CDR3 is 13 amino acids. The CDR3 region has the DNA TGTGCCACCAGCAGTAGGGGGCTGAATGGCTACCCCTTC. It yields the protein CATSSRGLNGYPF.

This clonotype was counted at least ten times. The chain uses TRBV5-6 and TRBJ2-1; 8 bases line up with TRBD1. The germline V gene encodes CDR1 SGHDT and CDR2 YYEEEE. CDR3 length equals 15 residues. The V segment lost 2 bases and the J segment 3 bases; nucleotides outside the gene matches: 4. DNA for the CDR3: TGTGCCAGCAGCTTAGACAGGGGAAACTACAATGAGCAGTTCTTC. Translation: CASSLDRGNYNEQFF.

In its sample, this clonotype was seen many times. V is TRBV5-5 and J is TRBJ2-1, with a weak D call TRBD1 (6 bases). V was pared by 4 bases and J by 3 bases, with 17 bases between. The CDR3 extends over 16 amino acids. The germline V gene has CDR1 SGHKS and CDR2 YYEKEE (reference sequence). The chain's CDR3 is CASSPTHRVDYNEQFF. The CDR3 nucleotides are TGTGCCAGCAGCCCTACCCACAGGGTGGACTACAATGAGCAGTTCTTC.

This clonotype was seen a handful of times. This chain connects TRBV3-1 to TRBJ1-2, with 10 bases matching TRBD1. V shed 3 bases and J 8 bases; nucleotides not matched to a gene: 6. CDR1 is LGHDT, CDR2 YNNKEL, per germline (reference sequence). The CDR3 loop spans 14 amino acids. CDR3 sequence (DNA): TGTGCCAGCAGCCACGCCGACAGGGGGCGAGGCTACACCTTC. This sequence encodes CASSHADRGRGYTF.

The V gene is TRBV10-3, the J gene TRBJ1-1; D might be TRBD1 (6 bases). Germline CDR1 and CDR2: ENHRY and SYGVKD. The CDR3 covers 18 residues. The germline V and J ends were trimmed by 6 bases and 3 bases, with 26 bases remaining between them. Written as DNA, the CDR3 is TGTGCCATCAGCCCCTTTTCCGGGGGCGGTGATGGGTACACTGAAGCTTTCTTT. Protein: CAISPFSGGGDGYTEAFF.

This chain uses TRBV20-1 with TRBJ1-2, with D possibly TRBD1 on 5 matching bases. CDR3 size: 11 residues. Germline loops: CDR1 DFQATT, CDR2 SNEGSKA (reference sequence). The CDR3 nucleotides read TGCAGCACTGACAGCAACTATGGCTACACCTTC. This gives the protein CSTDSNYGYTF.

Many counts were recorded for this clonotype. This sequence joins TRBV29-1 and TRBJ1-2; 7 bases align to TRBD1. The germline V gene has CDR1 SQVTM and CDR2 ANQGSEA. J lost 6 bases, V lost 7 bases, and 8 bases had no gene match. CDR3 length: 12 residues. The CDR3 reads CSGAGGGDGYTF. CDR3 coding DNA: TGCAGCGGGGCTGGAGGGGGCGATGGCTACACCTTC.

This clonotype was picked up many times. The rearrangement uses TRBV14 and TRBJ2-7, with 7 positions matching TRBD1. The CDR3 is 17 amino acids. V lost 0 bases to trimming and J lost 3 bases; unmatched junction nucleotides: 11. Germline-derived CDR1 and CDR2 are SGHDN and FVKESK. The CDR3 here is CASSQEQRTGPYYEQYF. The CDR3 bases are TGTGCCAGCAGCCAAGAACAAAGGACAGGACCCTACTACGAGCAGTACTTC.

By sample share, this clonotype is large. J is TRBJ2-1 and V is TRBV27, with TRBD1 identical over 7 bases. This CDR3 has 15 residues. With 3 bases clipped from V and 2 bases from J, the junction kept 4 bases outside the gene matches. CDR1 and CDR2 (germline): MNHEY, SMNVEV (reference sequence). CDR3 nucleotides: TGTGCCAGCAGTTTTTCGGGACAGACCTACAATGAGCAGTTCTTC. Residues: CASSFSGQTYNEQFF.

This clonotype was detected ten times or more. The chain is built from TRBV5-4 and TRBJ2-3; D is uncertain. Germline V lookup: CDR1 SGHNT, CDR2 YYREEE (reference sequence). The CDR3 covers 12 residues. V lost 0 bases and J lost 5, with 4 bases in between. In nucleotides, the CDR3 is TGTGCCAGCAGCTTGGACGGAGATACGCAGTATTTT. Encoded protein: CASSLDGDTQYF.

This clonotype has a count of ten or more. The chain carries TRBV20-1 and TRBJ1-2; 11 bases are shared with TRBD1. Per the germline V gene, CDR1 is DFQATT and CDR2 is SNEGSKA (reference sequence). The CDR3 totals 15 residues. V gave up 1 base and J gave up 6 bases; unmatched junction bases: 7. Here the CDR3 DNA reads TGCAGTGCTAGAGGCCGGGACAGGGGGTCGAATGGCTACACCTTC. Its protein is CSARGRDRGSNGYTF.

Many counts were recorded for this clonotype. The V call is TRBV21-1, the J call TRBJ2-3. TRBV21-1 is described as a pseudogene. This CDR3 has 14 amino acids. The CDR3 here is CASSKPRDTDTQYF. The CDR3 region has the DNA TGTGCCAGCAGCAAACCAAGGGATACAGATACGCAGTATTTT.

Many counts were recorded for this clonotype. The gene calls are TRBV7-2 and TRBJ1-2; D gene uncertain. CDR1 is SGHTA and CDR2 is FQGNSA in the germline V gene. V was pared by 5 bases and J by 4 bases, with 11 bases between. The CDR3 sequence is 13 residues long. The CDR3: CASSQGTPYGYTF. The CDR3 nucleotides are TGTGCCAGCAGCCAAGGAACCCCCTATGGCTACACCTTC.